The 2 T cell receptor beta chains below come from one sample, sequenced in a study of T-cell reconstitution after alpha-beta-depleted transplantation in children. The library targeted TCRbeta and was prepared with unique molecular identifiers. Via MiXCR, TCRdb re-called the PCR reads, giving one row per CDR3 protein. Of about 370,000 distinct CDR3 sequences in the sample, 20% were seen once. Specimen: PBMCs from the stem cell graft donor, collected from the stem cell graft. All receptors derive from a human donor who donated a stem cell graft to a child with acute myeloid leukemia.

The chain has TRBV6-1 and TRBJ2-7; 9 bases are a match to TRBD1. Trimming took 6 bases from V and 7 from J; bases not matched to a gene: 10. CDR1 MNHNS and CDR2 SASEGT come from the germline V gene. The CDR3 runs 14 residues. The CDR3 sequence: CASSDNRGPKEQYF. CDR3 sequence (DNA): TGTGCCAGCAGCGATAACAGGGGGCCGAAGGAGCAGTACTTC.

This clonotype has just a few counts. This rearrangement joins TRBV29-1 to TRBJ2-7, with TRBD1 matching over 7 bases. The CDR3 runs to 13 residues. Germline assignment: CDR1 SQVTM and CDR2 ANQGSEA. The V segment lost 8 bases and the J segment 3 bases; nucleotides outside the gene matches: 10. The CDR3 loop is CSIYSDRSYEQYF. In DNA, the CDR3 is TGCAGCATCTATTCGGACAGGAGCTACGAGCAGTACTTC.